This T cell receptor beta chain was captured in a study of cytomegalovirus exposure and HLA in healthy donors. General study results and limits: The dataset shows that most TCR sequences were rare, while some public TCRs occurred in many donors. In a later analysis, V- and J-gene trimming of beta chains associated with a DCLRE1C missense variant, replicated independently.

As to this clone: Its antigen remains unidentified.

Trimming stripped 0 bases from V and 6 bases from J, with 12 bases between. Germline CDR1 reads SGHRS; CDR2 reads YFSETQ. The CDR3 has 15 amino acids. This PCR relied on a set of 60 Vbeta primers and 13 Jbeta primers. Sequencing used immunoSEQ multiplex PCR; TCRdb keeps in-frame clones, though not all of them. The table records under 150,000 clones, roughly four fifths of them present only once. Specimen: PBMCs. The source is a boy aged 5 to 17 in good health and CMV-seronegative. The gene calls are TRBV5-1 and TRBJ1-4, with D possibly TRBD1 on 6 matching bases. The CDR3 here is CASSLAGQRDEKLFF. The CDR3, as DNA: TGCGCCAGCAGCTTGGCGGGACAACGGGATGAAAAACTGTTTTTT.